These 9 T cell receptor beta chains originate from one sample sequenced in a study of T cells in Graves' hyperthyroidism and ophthalmopathy. TCR beta CDR3 sequences were amplified from RNA transcripts. The TCR CDR3 first-round RT-PCR relied on the HTBI primer set. MiXCR, run by TCRdb on the multiplex PCR reads, gives a single entry per CDR3 protein. The sample consists of 500,000 to 650,000 distinct CDR3 sequences, 14% of them appearing once. Sequencing was performed on blood. The receptors were sampled from a woman in her 40s with Graves' hyperthyroidism.

Details on this clonotype: Compared with germline, one end of the junction differs, possibly owing to a read error. This sequence joins TRBV4-1 and TRBJ1-4; TRBD1 is a possible D gene (6 bases). The germline V gene has CDR1 MGHRA and CDR2 YSYEKL. The CDR3 extends over 16 amino acids. The CDR3 loop is CASSKEPGQINEKLFF. In DNA form, the CDR3 reads TGCGCCAGCAGCAAAGAGCCAGGACAGATTAATGAAAAACTGTTTTTT.

The V call is TRBV29-1, the J call TRBJ2-1; 10 bases map to TRBD2. This CDR3 is built from 14 residues. V lost 6 bases and J lost 5; bases outside the gene matches: 7. Germline V CDR1 and CDR2: SQVTM, ANQGSEA. The CDR3 DNA is TGCAGCGTCCTGCCGGGACTAGCGAACAATGAGCAGTTCTTC. Translating it yields CSVLPGLANNEQFF.

This clonotype was recorded many times. The chain couples TRBV6-1 to TRBJ1-2; tentatively, D is TRBD1 (5 bases). CDR1 and CDR2 from the germline V gene are MNHNS and SASEGT. V was cut by 6 bases and J by 9 bases, with 20 bases left in between. This CDR3 has 14 amino acids. The chain's CDR3 is CASSWGPQGGRYTF. CDR3 bases: TGTGCCAGCAGCTGGGGACCTCAGGGCGGTCGCTACACCTTC.

This clonotype has just a few counts. The rearrangement joins TRBV7-9 to TRBJ1-1, with D perhaps matching TRBD1 (6 bases). Germline CDR1 SEHNR, CDR2 FQNEAQ (reference sequence). V lost 5 bases and J 0 bases, leaving 22 bases between the germline ends. The length of the CDR3 is 18 residues. The CDR3 nucleotides are TGTGCCAGCAGCGTCTTATTTAGGACAGACAAGTTGAACACTGAAGCTTTCTTT. Its translation: CASSVLFRTDKLNTEAFF.

This clonotype appeared a few times. The chain uses TRBV7-2 and TRBJ1-2; no clear D gene. The CDR3 is 15 residues long. The germline gives CDR1 SGHTA, CDR2 FQGNSA. Trimming shortened V by 7 bases and J by 0 bases, and 15 bases separated the two germline ends. CDR3: CASTSSTLPNYGYTF. The CDR3 region has the DNA TGTGCCAGCACATCTTCGACACTTCCTAACTATGGCTACACCTTC.

This clonotype was observed a handful of times. The V gene is TRBV9, the J gene TRBJ2-2; D might be TRBD2 (6 bases). The CDR3 is made up of 17 amino acids. Trimming shortened V by 0 bases and J by 0 bases, and 12 bases separated the two germline ends. Germline V gene data show CDR1 as SGDLS and CDR2 as YYNGEE. The CDR3 spells CASSVGGTQANTGELFF. In nucleotides, the CDR3 is TGTGCCAGCAGCGTAGGTGGGACTCAAGCGAACACCGGGGAGCTGTTTTTT.

The table lists this clonotype with many counts. In DNA, the CDR3 is TGCAGTGCTAGGCCGACGGACAGGGTGGACGGCTACACCTTC. As protein: CSARPTDRVDGYTF. This chain joins TRBV20-1 and TRBJ1-2; 8 nucleotides align to TRBD1. From germline, CDR1 is DFQATT and CDR2 SNEGSKA (reference sequence). The CDR3 sequence is 14 residues long. V lost 3 bases and J lost 8; bases outside the gene matches: 11.

In its sample, this clonotype was seen many times. The chain employs TRBV10-3 and TRBJ2-7; 8 bases fit TRBD2. The CDR3 length is 15 residues. V gave up 3 bases and J gave up 0 bases; unmatched junction bases: 4. The germline CDR1 and CDR2 sequences are ENHRY and SYGVKD. The CDR3 nucleotides read TGTGCCATCAGTGAACGCAGCGGGAGCTCCTACGAGCAGTACTTC. Protein: CAISERSGSSYEQYF.

This clonotype was picked up a small number of times. The CDR3 DNA reads as TGTGCCAGCAGCTTAGAGACCAGGCGACTGAGCTCCTATAATTCACCCCTCCACTTT. This translates into CASSLETRRLSSYNSPLHF. The V gene is TRBV7-8, the J gene TRBJ1-6; D is unclear. Trimming cost V 1 base and J 0 bases, with 16 bases left between them. This CDR3 is 19 amino acids long. CDR1 SGHVS and CDR2 FQNEAQ come from the germline V gene.